These 20 T cell receptor beta chains share one sample of origin, sequenced in a study of CD8 T cells in Susac syndrome. Reverse transcription of about 0.45 to 1 ug RNA was performed with random hexamers. A single record per CDR3 protein comes from TCRdb applying MiXCR to the immunoSEQ multiplex PCR reads. The sample records around 100,000 distinct CDR3 sequences, about 95% being singletons. The sequenced material came from CD8+ T cells from PBMCs. The receptors come from a human donor with Susac syndrome.

This sequence joins TRBV27 and TRBJ1-5; D is unclear. CDR1 is MNHEY, CDR2 SMNVEV, per germline (reference sequence). Trimming left V 4 bases short and J 10 bases short, with 11 bases between. CDR3 length equals 12 residues. The CDR3 nucleotides are TGTGCCAGCAGTTCCCCTCCGGAACCCCAGCATTTT. Translating it yields CASSSPPEPQHF.

CDR3 protein: CASSGDTLSSYEQYF. The CDR3 DNA reads TGTGCCAGCAGCGGGGACACCTTAAGCTCCTACGAGCAGTACTTC. This chain connects TRBV6-2 or TRBV6-3 to TRBJ2-7; D possibly corresponds to TRBD1 (6 bases). CDR1 MNHEY and CDR2 SVGEGT come from the germline V gene. The CDR3 totals 15 residues. V lost 6 bases, J lost 0 bases, and 15 bases lay in between.

The chain has TRBV25-1 and TRBJ1-1; D might be TRBD1 (5 bases). The V end lost 3 bases, the J end lost 3 bases, and 11 bases lay between the germline ends. The CDR3 spans 14 residues. CDR1 and CDR2 from the germline V gene are MGHDK and SYGVNS. In DNA form, the CDR3 reads TGTGCCAGCAGTGATTGGGGGGGGGACACTGAAGCTTTCTTT. This encodes CASSDWGGDTEAFF. Full variable domain (missing parts from reference TRBV25-1 and TRBJ1-1): EADIYQTPRYLVIGTGKKITLECSQTMGHDKMYWYQQDPGMELHLIHYSYGVNSTEKGDLSSESTVSRIRTEHFPLTLESARPSHTSQYLCASSDWGGDTEAFFGQGTRLTVV.

The chain employs TRBV20-1 and TRBJ1-6; 10 bases match TRBD1. This CDR3 comprises 17 residues. Germline V gives CDR1 DFQATT, CDR2 SNEGSKA (reference sequence). Trimming removed 0 bases from V and 9 bases from J; junction bases left unmatched: 11. CDR3 in DNA: TGCAGTGCTAGAGATAGGGAGCGTGGGGACAGGGGTTCACCCCTCCACTTT. Its protein product is CSARDRERGDRGSPLHF.

This chain uses TRBV20-1 with TRBJ1-5, with no clear D. This CDR3 contains 16 residues. Between the trimmed V and J ends, which lost 1 base and 0 bases, there was a span of 13 bases. Germline lookup yields CDR1 DFQATT and CDR2 SNEGSKA (reference sequence). Here the CDR3 reads CSARAFSQYSNQPQHF. The CDR3 nucleotides read TGCAGTGCTAGAGCATTCAGCCAGTATAGCAATCAGCCCCAGCATTTT.

The genes are TRBV11-2 and TRBJ2-7; D possibly corresponds to TRBD1 (6 bases). V was shortened by 2 bases and J by 5 bases, with 22 bases between the two germline ends. Germline loops: CDR1 SGHAT, CDR2 FQNNGV. The CDR3 is made up of 17 amino acids. The CDR3 DNA follows: TGTGCCAGCAGCTTATATCAGGGGTTCGGAATTGAAGACGAGCAGTACTTC. Encoded protein: CASSLYQGFGIEDEQYF. The variable domain in full, completed from reference TRBV11-2 and TRBJ2-7, reads EAGVAQSPRYKIIEKRQSVAFWCNPISGHATLYWYQQILGQGPKLLIQFQNNGVVDDSQLPKDRFSAERLKGVDSTLKIQPAKLEDSAVYLCASSLYQGFGIEDEQYFGPGTRLTVT.

The gene calls are TRBV6-1 and TRBJ2-7; maybe TRBD1 (5 bases). CDR3 length: 12 amino acids. V lost 7 bases and J lost 5, with 12 bases in between. CDR1 and CDR2 (germline): MNHNS, SASEGT. The CDR3 spells CASILQGHEQYF. The CDR3 nucleotides are TGTGCCAGCATCCTTCAGGGCCACGAGCAGTACTTC.

This chain joins TRBV25-1 and TRBJ1-1; D is ambiguous. Germline lookup yields CDR1 MGHDK and CDR2 SYGVNS. The CDR3 sequence is 11 residues long. Trimming cost V 10 bases and J 5 bases, with 11 bases left between them. CDR3 DNA: TGTGCCACCGTAGTAGGAACTGAAGCTTTCTTT. Amino acids: CATVVGTEAFF.

The rearrangement uses TRBV7-9 and TRBJ2-5; D call uncertain. Trimming shortened V by 8 bases and J by 5 bases, and 12 bases separated the two germline ends. The CDR3 extends over 12 amino acids. Germline CDR1 SEHNR, CDR2 FQNEAQ (reference sequence). The chain's CDR3 is CASRRSGETQYF. CDR3 in DNA: TGTGCCAGCCGTCGTTCCGGCGAGACCCAGTACTTC.

This sequence joins TRBV3-1 and TRBJ2-7; 10 bases map to TRBD2. This CDR3 is built from 16 residues. V trimming: 4 bases; J trimming: 3 bases; junction bases outside the gene matches: 9. CDR1 LGHDT and CDR2 YNNKEL come from the germline V gene (reference sequence). CDR3 nucleotide sequence: TGTGCCAGCAGCCTGGGACTAGCGCTAATAAGCTACGAGCAGTACTTC. This sequence encodes CASSLGLALISYEQYF.

The gene calls are TRBV6-5 and TRBJ2-7; no clear D gene. The CDR3 extends over 12 amino acids. The germline V gene encodes CDR1 MNHEY and CDR2 SVGAGI. V lost 6 bases to trimming and J lost 2 bases, with 8 bases between them. The CDR3 sequence: CASRHGTYEQYF. The CDR3, as DNA: TGTGCCAGCAGACATGGGACCTACGAGCAGTACTTC.

Written as DNA, the CDR3 is TGCAGCGTTGTGAGCGGGAGGGCCGGGGAGACCCAGTACTTC. The encoded protein is CSVVSGRAGETQYF. V usage is TRBV29-1 and J usage is TRBJ2-5; 10 positions match TRBD2. Germline lookup yields CDR1 SQVTM and CDR2 ANQGSEA. Trimming cost V 4 bases and J 5 bases; bases outside gene matches: 7. The CDR3 sequence is 14 residues long. The whole variable domain, remainder taken from reference TRBV29-1 and TRBJ2-5, is SAVISQKPSRDICQRGTSLTIQCQVDSQVTMMFWYRQQPGQSLTLIATANQGSEATYESGFVIDKFPISRPNLTFSTLTVSNMSPEDSSIYLCSVVSGRAGETQYFGPGTRLLVL.

V is TRBV20-1 and J is TRBJ2-1; 8 bases map to TRBD2. CDR1 and CDR2 (germline): DFQATT, SNEGSKA (reference sequence). The CDR3 length is 13 residues. CDR3 sequence (DNA): TGCAGCGCGGCCGGGACTAGGTACAATGAGCAGTTCTTC. The encoded protein is CSAAGTRYNEQFF.

The V gene is TRBV2, the J gene TRBJ1-1; 7 bases are shared with TRBD1. CDR1 SNHLY and CDR2 FYNNEI come from the germline V gene. This CDR3 comprises 12 residues. V lost 10 bases to trimming and J lost 6 bases; unmatched junction nucleotides: 8. The CDR3 reads CAIRQGSAEAFF. DNA of the CDR3: TGTGCCATACGACAGGGTAGCGCTGAAGCTTTCTTT.

The chain combines TRBV29-1 with TRBJ2-7, with 9 bases lining up with TRBD1. V dropped 5 bases and J dropped 11; count of bases not matched to a gene: 13. Germline CDR1 SQVTM, CDR2 ANQGSEA. The CDR3 spans 13 residues. The CDR3 here is CSVKGQGGPGEYF. CDR3 bases: TGCAGCGTTAAGGGACAGGGAGGCCCTGGGGAGTACTTC.

This sequence joins TRBV15 and TRBJ2-7, with a possible D match to TRBD2 (5 bases). The CDR3 spans 15 residues. Trimming shortened V by 0 bases and J by 1 base, and 10 bases separated the two germline ends. The germline CDR1 and CDR2 sequences are LNHNV and YYDKDF (reference sequence). The CDR3 protein is CATSREFGSSYEQYF. CDR3 DNA sequence: TGTGCCACCAGCAGAGAGTTTGGGAGTTCCTACGAGCAGTACTTC.

The rearrangement links TRBV20-1 to TRBJ1-1, with D maybe TRBD1 (5 bases). The CDR3 extends over 15 amino acids. V was trimmed by 5 bases and J by 0 bases, leaving 16 bases between them. The germline V gene has CDR1 DFQATT and CDR2 SNEGSKA (reference sequence). DNA of the CDR3: TGCAGTGCTCAAATGCCCGACAGCATGAACACTGAAGCTTTCTTT. Translated: CSAQMPDSMNTEAFF.

The rearrangement links TRBV20-1 to TRBJ2-1; D gene unclear. CDR1 and CDR2 (germline): DFQATT, SNEGSKA (reference sequence). The germline V and J ends were trimmed by 1 base and 3 bases, with 10 bases remaining between them. This CDR3 region has 14 residues. In nucleotides, the CDR3 is TGCAGTGCTAGAGTAGCAGTAAGCTACAATGAGCAGTTCTTC. This codes for CSARVAVSYNEQFF.

The gene calls are TRBV29-1 and TRBJ2-2; tentatively, D is TRBD2 (5 bases). Germline V gene data show CDR1 as SQVTM and CDR2 as ANQGSEA. Trimming pared 4 bases from V and 5 bases from J, leaving 8 bases between. The CDR3 covers 12 residues. The CDR3 spells CSVGRDTGELFF. The CDR3 DNA reads TGCAGCGTTGGTCGGGATACCGGGGAGCTGTTTTTT.

This clonotype was counted a single time. This rearrangement joins TRBV23-1 to TRBJ1-4; possibly TRBD1 for D (5 bases). TRBV23-1 is identified as an open reading frame with a role that is uncertain. The germline V and J ends were trimmed by 1 base and 8 bases, with 20 bases remaining between them. The CDR3 consists of 17 residues. The chain's CDR3 is CASSQWDPPGPSEKLFF. CDR3 in DNA: TGCGCCAGCAGTCAATGGGACCCACCCGGTCCGAGCGAAAAACTGTTTTTT.